The rows below give T cell receptor beta chains drawn from one sample of a study of blood T cell repertoires in COVID-19. Sequenced by immunoSEQ multiplex PCR; TCRdb stores in-frame clones only, minus some. The sample holds some 200,000 clones; roughly nine tenths are singletons and the top ten take 0.65% to 0.95%. The sample comprised peripheral blood. All receptors come from an older woman with acute or convalescent COVID-19. The CDR3 runs from the conserved cysteine through the conserved F or W. The order of the fields is CDR3 protein, CDR3 DNA, clone size, V gene, CDR3 length, J gene, D gene. A D gene is named only where the DNA matches it firmly. A row's size may be missing; if present it is once, few, many or a size class.

CDR3aa: CATSDSRVPNEQFF; CDR3nt: TGTGCCACCAGTGATTCCAGGGTACCCAATGAGCAGTTCTTC; abundance: .; v_gene: TRBV24-1; len: 14; j_gene: TRBJ2-1; d_gene: .
CDR3aa: CASGTGRGQPQHF; CDR3nt: TGTGCCAGCGGTACAGGGAGGGGTCAGCCCCAGCATTTT; abundance: .; v_gene: TRBV6-5; len: 13; j_gene: TRBJ1-5; d_gene: .
CDR3aa: CASSKVRGPDGYTF; CDR3nt: TGTGCCAGCTCAAAAGTCAGGGGGCCGGATGGCTACACCTTC; abundance: .; v_gene: TRBV18; len: 14; j_gene: TRBJ1-2; d_gene: TRBD1
CDR3aa: CASSLAQGISGNTIYF; CDR3nt: TGCGCCAGCAGCTTGGCCCAGGGCATATCAGGAAACACCATATATTTT; abundance: .; v_gene: TRBV5-1; len: 16; j_gene: TRBJ1-3; d_gene: .
CDR3aa: CASSPPSVGELFF; CDR3nt: TGTGCCAGCTCACCACCCAGTGTCGGGGAGCTGTTTTTT; abundance: .; v_gene: TRBV18; len: 13; j_gene: TRBJ2-2; d_gene: .
CDR3aa: CASSVARTGKKTQYF; CDR3nt: TGTGCCAGCAGCGTAGCGAGGACAGGTAAAAAGACCCAGTACTTC; abundance: .; v_gene: TRBV9; len: 15; j_gene: TRBJ2-5; d_gene: TRBD1
CDR3aa: CASSLEGRNEKLFF; CDR3nt: TGTGCCAGCAGCTTAGAAGGGAGGAATGAAAAACTGTTTTTT; abundance: .; v_gene: TRBV11-3; len: 14; j_gene: TRBJ1-4; d_gene: .
CDR3aa: CASSESGQRNTEAFF; CDR3nt: TGTGCCAGCAGTGAATCGGGACAGAGGAACACTGAAGCTTTCTTT; abundance: .; v_gene: TRBV2; len: 15; j_gene: TRBJ1-1; d_gene: TRBD1
CDR3aa: CASSPLGGAENTIYF; CDR3nt: TGTGCCAGCTCACCCCTGGGAGGGGCGGAAAACACCATATATTTT; abundance: .; v_gene: TRBV18; len: 15; j_gene: TRBJ1-3; d_gene: .
CDR3aa: CASRTGTGRTEAFF; CDR3nt: TGTGCCAGCAGGACCGGGACAGGGCGCACTGAAGCTTTCTTT; abundance: .; v_gene: TRBV28; len: 14; j_gene: TRBJ1-1; d_gene: TRBD1
CDR3aa: CASSADRVESREQYF; CDR3nt: TGCGCCAGCAGTGCGGACAGGGTAGAGAGTCGCGAGCAGTACTTC; abundance: .; v_gene: TRBV10-2; len: 15; j_gene: TRBJ2-7; d_gene: TRBD1
CDR3aa: CASSRTSGNTGELFF; CDR3nt: TGTGCCAGCAGCCGGACTAGCGGAAACACCGGGGAGCTGTTTTTT; abundance: once; v_gene: TRBV7-2; len: 15; j_gene: TRBJ2-2; d_gene: TRBD2
CDR3aa: CASRDGSEANYGYTF; CDR3nt: TGTGCCAGTAGGGACGGGTCGGAGGCTAACTATGGCTACACCTTC; abundance: .; v_gene: TRBV19; len: 15; j_gene: TRBJ1-2; d_gene: .
CDR3aa: CASSEWGRGSGEKLFF; CDR3nt: TGTGCCAGCAGTGAATGGGGCAGGGGATCGGGTGAAAAACTGTTTTTT; abundance: .; v_gene: TRBV2; len: 16; j_gene: TRBJ1-4; d_gene: .
CDR3aa: CASSFDWDTEAFF; CDR3nt: TGTGCCAGCAGCTTTGACTGGGACACTGAAGCTTTCTTT; abundance: .; v_gene: TRBV11-2; len: 13; j_gene: TRBJ1-1; d_gene: .
CDR3aa: CSATQFNTIYF; CDR3nt: TGCAGTGCTACTCAGTTCAACACCATATATTTT; abundance: .; v_gene: TRBV20-1; len: 11; j_gene: TRBJ1-3; d_gene: .
CDR3aa: CASSYKGGSTEAFF; CDR3nt: TGTGCCAGCAGTTACAAGGGAGGGTCCACTGAAGCTTTCTTT; abundance: .; v_gene: TRBV6-2/TRBV6-3; len: 14; j_gene: TRBJ1-1; d_gene: .
CDR3aa: CASSSGSTDEQFF; CDR3nt: TGCGCCAGCTCTAGCGGGAGCACCGATGAGCAGTTCTTC; abundance: .; v_gene: TRBV5-1; len: 13; j_gene: TRBJ2-1; d_gene: TRBD2
CDR3aa: CATSEQYSGRPSTDTQYF; CDR3nt: TGTGCCACCAGTGAACAGTACAGCGGGAGGCCTAGCACAGATACGCAGTATTTT; abundance: once; v_gene: TRBV24-1; len: 18; j_gene: TRBJ2-3; d_gene: TRBD2
CDR3aa: CASTAGAGGSTDTQYF; CDR3nt: TGCGCCAGCACGGCAGGGGCGGGAGGATCCACAGATACGCAGTATTTT; abundance: .; v_gene: TRBV10-1; len: 16; j_gene: TRBJ2-3; d_gene: TRBD2
CDR3aa: CASSLDVTVYEQYF; CDR3nt: TGCGCCAGCAGCTTGGATGTGACAGTTTACGAGCAGTACTTC; abundance: .; v_gene: TRBV5-1; len: 14; j_gene: TRBJ2-7; d_gene: .
CDR3aa: CASSFTIGTGGVETQYF; CDR3nt: TGTGCCAGCAGTTTCACCATCGGGACAGGGGGCGTGGAGACCCAGTACTTC; abundance: .; v_gene: TRBV27; len: 17; j_gene: TRBJ2-5; d_gene: TRBD1
CDR3aa: CASSETPTAPFSPLHF; CDR3nt: TGTGCCAGCAGTGAAACCCCGACAGCGCCTTTTTCACCCCTCCACTTT; abundance: once; v_gene: TRBV6-1; len: 16; j_gene: TRBJ1-6; d_gene: .
CDR3aa: CASSQSDTKQFF; CDR3nt: TGTGCCAGCAGCCAATCGGACACGAAGCAGTTCTTC; abundance: once; v_gene: TRBV4-2; len: 12; j_gene: TRBJ2-1; d_gene: .